The 29 T cell receptor beta chains reported below all come from one sample, sequenced in a study of T cell responses to AZD1222 COVID-19 vaccine. Using immunoSEQ multiplex PCR, the repertoire was profiled, and TCRdb retains in-frame clones only, with some absent. Found here are more than 110,000 clones, roughly 90% of them singletons; the top ten hold less than 3.5%. This specimen consisted of peripheral blood, obtained 28 days after the second AZD1222 dose. The receptors stem from an adult who received the AZD1222 COVID-19 vaccine.

The chain carries TRBV6-5 and TRBJ1-2, with D maybe TRBD1 (5 bases). Trimming took 6 bases from V and 6 from J, leaving 17 bases between them. Looked up from germline, CDR1 is MNHEY and CDR2 is SVGAGI. This CDR3 is built from 14 residues. CDR3 DNA sequence: TGTGCCAGCAGGCAAGGGACTCCCTGGGATGGCTACACCTTC. This sequence encodes CASRQGTPWDGYTF.

The CDR3 coding sequence is TGCGCCAGCAGCCTTAGGGGGGTGAACACTGAAGCTTTCTTT. It encodes CASSLRGVNTEAFF. This rearrangement joins TRBV5-1 to TRBJ1-1; tentatively, D is TRBD1 (6 bases). Germline assignment: CDR1 SGHRS and CDR2 YFSETQ. The V and J ends lost 4 bases and 0 bases respectively, with 10 bases between them. The CDR3 covers 14 residues.

This clone appeared once. The CDR3, as DNA: TGTGCCAGCAGTATCCAGGGTTCAACTAACTATGGCTACACCTTC. Its protein product is CASSIQGSTNYGYTF. The chain joins TRBV27 to TRBJ1-2; TRBD1 is a possible D gene (5 bases). CDR1 and CDR2 (germline): MNHEY, SMNVEV (reference sequence). The CDR3 sequence is 15 residues long. Trimming took 5 bases from V and 0 from J, leaving 13 bases between them.

This rearrangement joins TRBV5-4 to TRBJ2-6; D remains unclear. V was shortened by 6 bases and J by 0 bases, with 19 bases between the two germline ends. There are 18 residues in the CDR3. The germline V gene encodes CDR1 SGHNT and CDR2 YYREEE (reference sequence). CDR3 protein: CASTNQALFFSGANVLTF. The CDR3 DNA follows: TGTGCCAGCACCAATCAGGCGTTATTCTTCTCTGGGGCCAACGTCCTGACTTTC.

The chain joins TRBV5-1 to TRBJ2-3; possible D gene TRBD1, 5 bases. V lost 0 bases and J lost 1, with 6 bases in between. CDR1 and CDR2 from the germline V gene are SGHRS and YFSETQ. There are 14 residues in the CDR3. The CDR3 region has the DNA TGCGCCAGCAGCTTGGGGGGCCGCACAGATACGCAGTATTTT. Its protein is CASSLGGRTDTQYF.

The chain employs TRBV7-2 and TRBJ1-3, with 7 bases identical to TRBD1. V lost 5 bases, J lost 3 bases, and 4 bases stayed unmatched. Germline V CDR1 and CDR2: SGHTA, FQGNSA. The CDR3 has 14 residues. In DNA, the CDR3 is TGTGCCAGCAGCCCCGACAGGGTTGGAAACACCATATATTTT. This sequence encodes CASSPDRVGNTIYF.

J is TRBJ1-2 and V is TRBV29-1; D uncertain. The CDR3 is made up of 12 amino acids. Germline assignment: CDR1 SQVTM and CDR2 ANQGSEA. Trimming left V 7 bases short and J 2 bases short, with 11 bases between. The CDR3 here is CSAGPGNYGYTF. The DNA of the CDR3 is TGCAGCGCAGGACCGGGAAACTATGGCTACACCTTC.

DNA for the CDR3: TGTGCCAGCAGCGTACAGGGGCAGGGTTTGGGGGAGCTGTTTTTT. Its translation is CASSVQGQGLGELFF. This rearrangement joins TRBV7-2 to TRBJ2-2; 7 nucleotides align to TRBD1. From germline, CDR1 is SGHTA and CDR2 FQGNSA. Unmatched junction bases numbered 11, after V lost 5 bases and J lost 8 bases. The CDR3 covers 15 residues.

The V gene is TRBV18, the J gene TRBJ2-2; no firm D call. The CDR3 is 15 amino acids. V lost 3 bases and J 7 bases, leaving 15 bases between the germline ends. Germline V lookup: CDR1 KGHSH, CDR2 LQKENI. The CDR3 bases are TGTGCCAGCTCACCCCGAGCCGGATTGGGCGGGGAGCTGTTTTTT. It translates to CASSPRAGLGGELFF.

The chain combines TRBV27 with TRBJ1-5; maybe TRBD1 (5 bases). Trimming cost V 4 bases and J 6 bases, with 16 bases left between them. Germline CDR1 is MNHEY and CDR2 is SMNVEV (reference sequence). The CDR3 covers 15 residues. This CDR3 reads CASSSSGKLSQPQHF. In DNA, the CDR3 is TGTGCCAGCAGTTCATCAGGGAAGTTAAGTCAGCCCCAGCATTTT.

The chain recombines TRBV20-1 with TRBJ2-1; weak D call: TRBD1 (7 bases). Trimming removed 3 bases from V and 4 bases from J, with 13 bases in between. Germline CDR1 is DFQATT and CDR2 is SNEGSKA (reference sequence). The CDR3 runs to 14 residues. CDR3 loop: CSASSQGGYNEQFF. The CDR3 bases are TGCAGTGCTAGTAGTCAGGGGGGTTACAATGAGCAGTTCTTC.

The chain carries TRBV30 and TRBJ1-2; D is undetermined. The germline CDR1 and CDR2 sequences are GTSNPN and SVGIG (reference sequence). The CDR3 runs 13 residues. V was clipped by 4 bases and J by 2 bases, with 11 bases between them. The CDR3 loop is CAWKGGQNYGYTF. DNA of the CDR3: TGTGCCTGGAAGGGCGGGCAGAACTATGGCTACACCTTC. The variable domain in full, with the rest retrieved from reference TRBV30 and TRBJ1-2, is SQTIHQWPATLVQPVGSPLSLECTVEGTSNPNLYWYRQAAGRGLQLLFYSVGIGQISSEVPQNLSASRPQDRQFILSSKKLLLSDSGFYLCAWKGGQNYGYTFGSGTRLTVV.

The chain couples TRBV5-6 to TRBJ2-7; D unresolved. V shed 3 bases and J shed 3 bases, with 13 bases lying between them. The CDR3 is made up of 14 amino acids. Germline V gene lookup returns CDR1 SGHDT and CDR2 YYEEEE. The CDR3 DNA reads TGTGCCAGCAGCTCATTGGGTCCTTTCTACGAGCAGTACTTC. This encodes CASSSLGPFYEQYF. The entire variable domain, with the rest obtained from reference TRBV5-6 and TRBJ2-7, is as follows: DAGVTQSPTHLIKTRGQQVTLRCSPKSGHDTVSWYQQALGQGPQFIFQYYEEEERQRGNFPDRFSGHQFPNYSSELNVNALLLGDSALYLCASSSLGPFYEQYFGPGTRLTVT.

The CDR3 loop reads CASSPLLGLENTEAFF. The CDR3 region has the DNA TGTGCCAGCTCACCACTTCTTGGTTTGGAGAACACTGAAGCTTTCTTT. The V gene is TRBV18, the J gene TRBJ1-1, with D unclear. CDR1 is KGHSH, CDR2 LQKENI, per germline. V was cut by 1 base and J by 1 base, with 13 bases left in between. This CDR3 comprises 16 residues.

This chain connects TRBV27 to TRBJ2-1; no definite D call. Trimming stripped 0 bases from V and 1 base from J, with 10 bases between. The CDR3 is 16 residues long. CDR1 is MNHEY, CDR2 SMNVEV, per germline (reference sequence). The CDR3 bases are TGTGCCAGCAGTTTATCGCCCCCGCAGTCCTACAATGAGCAGTTCTTC. Encoded protein: CASSLSPPQSYNEQFF.

This chain uses TRBV7-9 with TRBJ1-3, with D unclear. The CDR3 totals 17 residues. Trimming removed 1 base from V and 0 bases from J, with 13 bases in between. Looked up from germline, CDR1 is SEHNR and CDR2 is FQNEAQ (reference sequence). In DNA form, the CDR3 reads TGTGCCAGCAGCTTAGGGACGGAGGGCAGCTCTGGAAACACCATATATTTT. It codes for CASSLGTEGSSGNTIYF.

This chain links TRBV18 with TRBJ2-5; no reliable D call. V was cut by 6 bases and J by 2 bases, with 16 bases left in between. This CDR3 has 15 residues. CDR1 and CDR2 (germline): KGHSH, LQKENI. As DNA, the CDR3 is TGTGCCAGCTCCCCGAACCGGGTAATGCAAGAGACCCAGTACTTC. This encodes CASSPNRVMQETQYF.

The chain employs TRBV2 and TRBJ1-1; a weak D match, TRBD1 (6 bases). V was pared by 6 bases and J by 4 bases, with 18 bases between. The germline CDR1 and CDR2 sequences are SNHLY and FYNNEI. CDR3 size: 15 residues. CDR3 protein: CASSPEGGIGTEAFF. The CDR3 region has the DNA TGTGCCAGCAGCCCGGAGGGGGGGATTGGCACTGAAGCTTTCTTT.

CDR3 in amino acids: CASSPKVTNTEAFF. The CDR3 nucleotides are TGTGCCAGCAGCCCCAAGGTGACGAACACTGAAGCTTTCTTT. This chain links TRBV6-6 with TRBJ1-1; D not certain. Germline values: CDR1 MNHNY, CDR2 SVGAGI (reference sequence). V lost 6 bases to trimming and J lost 1 base, with 12 bases between them. This CDR3 is 14 amino acids long.

The chain employs TRBV6-1 and TRBJ1-2, with D maybe TRBD1 (5 bases). The germline V gene has CDR1 MNHNS and CDR2 SASEGT. The length of the CDR3 is 14 residues. Trimming removed 2 bases from V and 7 bases from J, with 14 bases in between. In DNA form, the CDR3 reads TGTGCCAGCAGTGAAAATTGGGGGTCGGGTGGCTACACCTTC. It yields the protein CASSENWGSGGYTF.

V and J are TRBV28 and TRBJ1-5, with D unclear. The ends were cut back, 3 bases at V and 1 base at J, with 16 bases in the middle. Germline V gives CDR1 MDHEN, CDR2 SYDVKM. This CDR3 spans 17 amino acids. The CDR3 bases are TGTGCCAGCAGTTTTATAAGGGAAGGATCCAGCAATCAGCCCCAGCATTTT. This translates into CASSFIREGSSNQPQHF.

In DNA form, the CDR3 reads TGTGCCAGCAGCCCATCTAGCGGAGCGAACACCGGGGAGCTGTTTTTT. Amino acids: CASSPSSGANTGELFF. The chain recombines TRBV9 with TRBJ2-2; 7 positions match TRBD2. The V and J ends lost 4 bases and 0 bases, in that order; junction bases with no gene match: 6. This CDR3 has 16 residues. The germline V gene encodes CDR1 SGDLS and CDR2 YYNGEE. Combining the CDR3 with reference TRBV9 and TRBJ2-2 gives the whole variable domain DSGVTQTPKHLITATGQRVTLRCSPRSGDLSVYWYQQSLDQGLQFLIQYYNGEERAKGNILERFSAQQFPDLHSELNLSSLELGDSALYFCASSPSSGANTGELFFGEGSRLTVL.

The rearrangement uses TRBV9 and TRBJ2-6; D might be TRBD1 or TRBD2, each matching 5 bases. The germline V and J ends were trimmed by 0 bases and 0 bases, with 7 bases remaining between them. CDR3 length equals 16 residues. Per the germline V gene, CDR1 is SGDLS and CDR2 is YYNGEE. CDR3 sequence reads: CASSVEGSSGANVLTF. The CDR3 DNA sequence: TGTGCCAGCAGCGTAGAGGGGAGCTCTGGGGCCAACGTCCTGACTTTC.

This chain connects TRBV19 to TRBJ2-7, with 8 bases identical to TRBD2. J gave up 0 bases and V 2 bases, and 3 bases lay outside the gene matches. CDR3 size: 15 residues. The V gene's germline CDR1 is LNHDA and CDR2 SQIVND (reference sequence). In nucleotides, the CDR3 is TGTGCCAGTAGTATAATCCTAGCGGGCTCCTACGAGCAGTACTTC. The encoded protein is CASSIILAGSYEQYF.

The V call is TRBV27, the J call TRBJ1-1, with 7 nucleotides matching TRBD1. Germline values: CDR1 MNHEY, CDR2 SMNVEV (reference sequence). The CDR3 totals 15 residues. V gave up 5 bases and J gave up 4 bases; unmatched junction bases: 10. The CDR3 region has the DNA TGTGCCAGCAGTCTCACGACAGGGCTTGGCACTGAAGCTTTCTTT. It yields the protein CASSLTTGLGTEAFF.

The chain combines TRBV12-5 with TRBJ2-3; 9 bases line up with TRBD2. V shed 6 bases, J shed 11 bases, and the junction held 12 bases outside the gene matches. Germline-derived CDR1 and CDR2 are LGHNT and FRNRAP. The CDR3 is made up of 14 amino acids. This chain's CDR3 is CASGLGLATPLQYF. The CDR3 coding sequence is TGTGCTAGTGGCCTGGGACTAGCAACCCCTCTGCAGTATTTT. The variable domain in full, with the rest retrieved from reference TRBV12-5 and TRBJ2-3, is DARVTQTPRHKVTEMGQEVTMRCQPILGHNTVFWYRQTMMQGLELLAYFRNRAPLDDSGMPKDRFSAEMPDATLATLKIQPSEPRDSAVYFCASGLGLATPLQYFGPGTRLTVL.

The gene calls are TRBV29-1 and TRBJ1-1, with D unclear. V lost 6 bases, J lost 5 bases, and 7 bases lay in between. The CDR3 has 10 amino acids. Germline values: CDR1 SQVTM, CDR2 ANQGSEA. The CDR3 spells CSVWSTEAFF. Here the CDR3 DNA reads TGCAGCGTGTGGAGTACTGAAGCTTTCTTT.

The table lists this clone with a few counts. CDR3 coding DNA: TGTGCCAGTAGCGATTACAGGGGCTACGAGCAGTACTTC. It specifies CASSDYRGYEQYF. The J gene is TRBJ2-7, the V gene TRBV19; 7 nucleotides match TRBD1. V was clipped by 6 bases and J by 3 bases; unmatched bases: 5. From germline, CDR1 is LNHDA and CDR2 SQIVND (reference sequence). The CDR3 sequence is 13 residues long. The whole variable domain, filled in from reference TRBV19 and TRBJ2-7, reads DGGITQSPKYLFRKEGQNVTLSCEQNLNHDAMYWYRQDPGQGLRLIYYSQIVNDFQKGDIAEGYSVSREKKESFPLTVTSAQKNPTAFYLCASSDYRGYEQYFGPGTRLTVT.

J is TRBJ2-1 and V is TRBV7-3; 10 positions agree with TRBD1. The CDR3 loop spans 15 amino acids. The V segment lost 5 bases and the J segment 1 base; nucleotides outside the gene matches: 2. CDR1 is SGHTA, CDR2 FQGTGA, per germline. In DNA form, the CDR3 reads TGTGCCAGCAGCCTGGGACAGGGGTCCTACAATGAGCAGTTCTTC. It specifies CASSLGQGSYNEQFF.